These 3 T cell receptor beta chains came from one sample sequenced in a study of T cell changes during pregnancy in multiple sclerosis. Repertoires were generated with immunoSEQ multiplex PCR, while TCRdb's copy carries only in-frame clones and drops some. The sample lists about 75,000 clones, 94% occurring once. Sample: CD4+ T cells from peripheral blood mononuclear cells, taken after pregnancy. The source is a female donor with multiple sclerosis, enrolled in a pregnancy study.

The CDR3 loop is CASSLQGGDEQFF. In DNA, the CDR3 is TGTGCCAGCAGCTTGCAAGGGGGAGATGAGCAGTTCTTC. This sequence joins TRBV7-9 and TRBJ2-1, with a possible D match to TRBD1 (6 bases). The CDR3 totals 13 residues. V lost 3 bases and J 8 bases, leaving 11 bases between the germline ends. CDR1 is SEHNR, CDR2 FQNEAQ, per germline (reference sequence).

V is TRBV2 and J is TRBJ2-7; 8 bases fit TRBD2. Germline V gives CDR1 SNHLY, CDR2 FYNNEI. The CDR3 spans 14 residues. Trimming cost V 7 bases and J 1 base; bases outside gene matches: 6. CDR3: CASMDGRASYEQYF. In nucleotides, the CDR3 is TGTGCCAGCATGGACGGGAGGGCGTCCTACGAGCAGTACTTC. The entire variable domain, with the rest obtained from reference TRBV2 and TRBJ2-7, is as follows: EPEVTQTPSHQVTQMGQEVILRCVPISNHLYFYWYRQILGQKVEFLVSFYNNEISEKSEIFDDQFSVERPDGSNFTLKIRSTKLEDSAMYFCASMDGRASYEQYFGPGTRLTVT.

The rearrangement links TRBV13 to TRBJ2-7; no reliable D call. Germline assignment: CDR1 PRHDT and CDR2 FYEKMQ (reference sequence). The CDR3 length is 11 residues. Trimming left V 5 bases short and J 5 bases short, with 7 bases between. In DNA, the CDR3 is TGTGCCAGCAGCCAATCTAACGAGCAGTACTTC. Translating gives CASSQSNEQYF.